This T cell receptor (beta chain) was sequenced for a study of T cell changes during pregnancy in multiple sclerosis. Generated by immunoSEQ multiplex PCR, the TCRdb table keeps only in-frame clones and is missing some. The sample has fewer than 65,000 clones; 92% are singletons. This CDR3 contains 16 residues. Material: CD4+ T cells from peripheral blood mononuclear cells, obtained after pregnancy. The source is a female donor with multiple sclerosis, enrolled in a pregnancy study. J is TRBJ2-3 and V is TRBV21-1; TRBD1 is the table's D call and was not checked against the DNA. TRBV21-1 is classified as a pseudogene. The CDR3 bases are TGTGCCAGCGGCCCGGCGGACAGGACATTCACAGATACGCAGTATTTT. This encodes CASGPADRTFTDTQYF.